The text below deals with one T cell receptor beta chain. Its antigen is unidentified. One entry per CDR3 protein, called by TCRdb with MiXCR from the RT-PCR reads. Of approximately 230,000 distinct CDR3 sequences listed, approximately 12% are singletons. This sample was included in a study of response to subunit inactivated influenza vaccine. Germline assignment: CDR1 SGHTA and CDR2 FQGNSA. V lost 2 bases and J lost 0, with 13 bases in between. This CDR3 is built from 17 residues. Whole-study findings and limits: The study's authors posited that every seasonal influenza vaccination enlists few new T cells.

The sequence was collected from a man over 45 who received an inactivated influenza vaccine. The specimen was non-naive T cells sorted from PBMCs, collected approximately 15 days before vaccination. The chain employs TRBV7-2 and TRBJ1-4; perhaps TRBD1 as D (6 bases). The DNA for the CDR3 is TGTGCCAGCAGCTTACGGGGGGCTCCGGCAACTAATGAAAAACTGTTTTTT. The encoded protein is CASSLRGAPATNEKLFF.